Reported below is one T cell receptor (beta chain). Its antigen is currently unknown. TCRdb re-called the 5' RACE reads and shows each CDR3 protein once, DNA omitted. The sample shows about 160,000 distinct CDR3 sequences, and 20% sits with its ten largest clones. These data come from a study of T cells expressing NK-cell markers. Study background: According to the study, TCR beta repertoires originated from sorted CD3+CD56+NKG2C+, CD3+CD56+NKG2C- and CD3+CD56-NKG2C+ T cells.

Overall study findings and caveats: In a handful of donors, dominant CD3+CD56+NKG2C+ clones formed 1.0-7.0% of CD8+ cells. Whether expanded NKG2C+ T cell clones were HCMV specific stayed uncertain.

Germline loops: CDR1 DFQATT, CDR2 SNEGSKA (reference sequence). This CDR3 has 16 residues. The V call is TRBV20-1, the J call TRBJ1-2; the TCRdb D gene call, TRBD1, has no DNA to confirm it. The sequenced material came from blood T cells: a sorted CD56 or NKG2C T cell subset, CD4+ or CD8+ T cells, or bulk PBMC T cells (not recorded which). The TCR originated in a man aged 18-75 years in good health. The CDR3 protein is CSARVGRVDRVYGYTF.